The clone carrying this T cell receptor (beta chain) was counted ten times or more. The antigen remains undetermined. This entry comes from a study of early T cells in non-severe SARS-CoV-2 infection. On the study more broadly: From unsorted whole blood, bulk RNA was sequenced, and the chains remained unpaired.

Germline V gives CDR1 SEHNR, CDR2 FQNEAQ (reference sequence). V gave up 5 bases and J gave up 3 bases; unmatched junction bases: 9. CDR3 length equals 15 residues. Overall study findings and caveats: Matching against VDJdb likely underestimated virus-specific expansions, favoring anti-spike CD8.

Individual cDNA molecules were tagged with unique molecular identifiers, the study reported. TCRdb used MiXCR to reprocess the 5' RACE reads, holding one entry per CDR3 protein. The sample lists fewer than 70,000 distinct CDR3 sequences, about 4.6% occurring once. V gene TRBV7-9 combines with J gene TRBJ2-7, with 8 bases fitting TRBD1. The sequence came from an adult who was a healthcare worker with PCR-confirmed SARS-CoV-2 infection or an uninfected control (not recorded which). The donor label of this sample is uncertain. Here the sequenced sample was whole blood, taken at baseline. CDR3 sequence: CASSQGQDFFYEQYF. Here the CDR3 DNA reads TGTGCCAGCAGCCAGGGACAGGACTTTTTCTACGAGCAGTACTTC.